The 18 T cell receptor beta chains below were found in one sample sequenced in a study of blood T cell repertoires in COVID-19. TCRdb's copy holds only in-frame clones and misses some; the assay was immunoSEQ multiplex PCR. This sample has about 68,000 clones, with 87% found just once. The sequencing sample was made of peripheral blood. These receptors were collected from a woman between 50 and 59 years old with COVID-19, enrolled during active disease.

The chain uses TRBV7-2 and TRBJ2-3; the D is unclear. The V end lost 4 bases, the J end lost 5 bases, and 10 bases lay between the germline ends. CDR1 and CDR2 from the germline V gene are SGHTA and FQGNSA. This CDR3 spans 13 amino acids. CDR3 sequence (DNA): TGTGCCAGCAGCTCTACTATGAGAGATACGCAGTATTTT. Its translation is CASSSTMRDTQYF.

The V call is TRBV4-1, the J call TRBJ2-7; D gene ambiguous. The CDR3 spans 12 residues. V lost 1 base to trimming and J lost 6 bases, with 7 bases between them. The germline V gene encodes CDR1 MGHRA and CDR2 YSYEKL. The CDR3: CASSQGELEQYF. CDR3 sequence (DNA): TGCGCCAGCAGCCAAGGTGAGCTCGAGCAGTACTTC.

The rearrangement links TRBV27 to TRBJ2-2; 7 nucleotides align to TRBD2. Germline-derived CDR1 and CDR2 are MNHEY and SMNVEV (reference sequence). With V trimmed by 3 bases and J by 5 bases, 9 bases remained unmatched. The CDR3 runs to 16 residues. In nucleotides, the CDR3 is TGTGCCAGCAGTTTCCGAATAGCGGGTGGAACCGGGGAGCTGTTTTTT. Its protein product is CASSFRIAGGTGELFF.

This chain connects TRBV7-3 to TRBJ2-1, with 7 bases aligning to TRBD2. The CDR3 runs to 14 residues. V lost 3 bases and J lost 9; bases outside the gene matches: 8. CDR1 SGHTA and CDR2 FQGTGA come from the germline V gene. The CDR3 here is CASSFGGRTGEQFF. Here the CDR3 DNA reads TGTGCCAGCAGCTTTGGCGGGAGAACGGGTGAGCAGTTCTTC.

V usage is TRBV10-2 and J usage is TRBJ2-1, with 7 bases that match TRBD1. Per germline, CDR1 WSHSY and CDR2 SAAADI. This CDR3 spans 12 amino acids. The junction had 4 bases not matched to a gene; V was cut back by 2 bases and J by 12 bases. The CDR3 is CASSEDRALQFF. The CDR3 DNA sequence: TGCGCCAGCAGTGAGGACAGGGCCTTGCAGTTCTTC.

The chain joins TRBV4-2 to TRBJ2-3; the match to TRBD2 covers 9 bases. V trimming: 3 bases; J trimming: 6 bases; junction bases outside the gene matches: 7. Germline CDR1 LGHNA, CDR2 YNFKEQ. This CDR3 is built from 15 residues. CDR3 region: CASSQIAGAGDTQYF. The DNA of the CDR3 is TGTGCCAGCAGCCAGATAGCGGGGGCGGGGGATACGCAGTATTTT.

This clone was detected once. The chain employs TRBV5-1 and TRBJ2-1, with 8 bases identical to TRBD2. Germline CDR1 is SGHRS and CDR2 is YFSETQ. V shed 4 bases, J shed 7 bases, and the junction held 10 bases outside the gene matches. This CDR3 contains 15 residues. CDR3 amino acids: CASSPSAGEINEQFF. Here the CDR3 DNA reads TGCGCCAGCAGCCCGTCAGCGGGAGAAATAAATGAGCAGTTCTTC.

The chain recombines TRBV3-1 (or the pseudogene TRBV3-2) with TRBJ2-1, with 9 bases that match TRBD2. The CDR3 spans 15 residues. With 4 bases clipped from V and 4 bases from J, the junction kept 5 bases outside the gene matches. Germline V CDR1 and CDR2: LGHDT, YNNKEL (reference sequence). The CDR3 bases are TGTGCCAGCAGCCCGACTAGCGGATATTACAATGAGCAGTTCTTC. Protein product: CASSPTSGYYNEQFF.

The V and J genes are TRBV2 and TRBJ1-5; no reliable D call. This CDR3 spans 15 amino acids. CDR1 is SNHLY, CDR2 FYNNEI, per germline. With 6 bases removed from V and 1 base from J, the gap between germline ends came to 13 bases. CDR3 in DNA: TGTGCCAGCAGACCAGAACCATTGAGCAATCAGCCCCAGCATTTT. As protein: CASRPEPLSNQPQHF.

The chain employs TRBV7-9 and TRBJ1-1; possibly TRBD1 for D (6 bases). Germline loops: CDR1 SEHNR, CDR2 FQNEAQ (reference sequence). The V end lost 4 bases, the J end lost 1 base, and 10 bases lay between the germline ends. The CDR3 contains 14 residues. The CDR3 spells CASSSPTGNTEAFF. In DNA form, the CDR3 reads TGTGCCAGCAGCTCACCGACAGGGAACACTGAAGCTTTCTTT.

V gene TRBV6-5 combines with J gene TRBJ2-2; the D is unclear. The CDR3 is 13 amino acids. With 6 bases removed from V and 8 bases from J, the gap between germline ends came to 13 bases. Germline V gene sequence: CDR1 MNHEY, CDR2 SVGAGI. The CDR3 spells CASRRSQDGELFF. In DNA form, the CDR3 reads TGTGCCAGCAGAAGAAGCCAGGATGGGGAGCTGTTTTTT.

The chain is built from TRBV29-1 and TRBJ2-2, with 13 bases fitting TRBD2. The CDR3 is 15 residues long. The germline CDR1 and CDR2 sequences are SQVTM and ANQGSEA. Unmatched junction bases numbered 4, after V lost 4 bases and J lost 5 bases. The DNA of the CDR3 is TGCAGCGTTGGGGTACTAGCGGGAGGGACCGGGGAGCTGTTTTTT. As protein: CSVGVLAGGTGELFF.

The rearrangement joins TRBV27 to TRBJ2-5; tentatively, D is TRBD1 (5 bases). The CDR3 runs to 14 residues. CDR1 is MNHEY and CDR2 is SMNVEV in the germline V gene (reference sequence). V was clipped by 6 bases and J by 7 bases, with 18 bases between them. DNA of the CDR3: TGTGCCAGCAGGTCTCTAGGACAAGGCGGGACCCAGTACTTC. This codes for CASRSLGQGGTQYF.

V usage is TRBV19 and J usage is TRBJ2-7, with TRBD1 identical over 10 bases. Trimming cost V 1 base and J 5 bases; bases outside gene matches: 2. CDR3 length: 14 residues. Germline V CDR1 and CDR2: LNHDA, SQIVND (reference sequence). Here the CDR3 reads CASSIGQGANEQYF. CDR3 bases: TGTGCCAGTAGTATAGGACAGGGGGCGAACGAGCAGTACTTC.

The genes are TRBV7-9 and TRBJ2-1; 9 bases match TRBD2. Germline CDR1 reads SEHNR; CDR2 reads FQNEAQ (reference sequence). Trimming at V came to 2 bases and at J to 9 bases, leaving 8 bases not matched to a gene. The CDR3 loop spans 15 amino acids. CDR3 coding DNA: TGTGCCAGCAGCTTACCGTTAGCGGGAGCTGTTGAGCAGTTCTTC. It specifies CASSLPLAGAVEQFF.

The chain recombines TRBV7-6 with TRBJ1-1; D possibly corresponds to TRBD1 (6 bases). Germline CDR1 and CDR2: SGHVS and FNYEAQ. V was clipped by 5 bases and J by 6 bases, with 16 bases between them. The CDR3 covers 14 residues. CDR3 bases: TGTGCCAGCAGCCTCGACAGGCGGAGAGCTGAAGCTTTCTTT. Translating it yields CASSLDRRRAEAFF. The full variable domain, rest sourced from reference TRBV7-6 and TRBJ1-1, is GAGVSQSPRYKVTKRGQDVALRCDPISGHVSLYWYRQALGQGPEFLTYFNYEAQQDKSGLPNDRFSAERPEGSISTLTIQRTEQRDSAMYRCASSLDRRRAEAFFGQGTRLTVV.

This clone was found once. The chain uses TRBV24-1 and TRBJ1-2; 7 nucleotides agree with TRBD1. Germline lookup yields CDR1 KGHDR and CDR2 SFDVKD. The length of the CDR3 is 13 residues. Trimming at V came to 10 bases and at J to 3 bases, leaving 7 bases not matched to a gene. CDR3 loop: CATSDRRDYGYTF. The CDR3 DNA follows: TGTGCCACTTCGGACAGGAGGGACTATGGCTACACCTTC.

The chain recombines TRBV19 with TRBJ1-4, with D possibly matching TRBD1 (5 bases). Germline CDR1 LNHDA, CDR2 SQIVND (reference sequence). Deletions cut 3 bases from V and 2 bases from J, with 13 bases between. This CDR3 comprises 16 residues. CDR3 in DNA: TGTGCCAGTAGTATCAGATTGGGGCTCACTAATGAAAAACTGTTTTTT. It yields the protein CASSIRLGLTNEKLFF.